These 16 T cell receptor beta chains were all obtained from the same sample, sequenced in a study of cytomegalovirus exposure and HLA in healthy donors (dated 2017 in TCRdb). The library was made by the immunoSEQ multiplex PCR assay. For the multiplex PCR, a mixture combining 60 forward primers for TCR Vbeta segments and 13 reverse primers for TCR Jbeta segments was used. The table comes from immuneACCESS by way of TCRdb, which keeps in-frame sequences with V and J called. Part of the clones is missing from these tables; in studies checked, under half for an unresolved V gene and the rest for unknown reasons. The table for this sample lists over 30,000 clones; about 60% of them were counted only once. Over 20% of the sample belongs to the ten largest clones. What was sequenced was PBMCs. Receptors originate from a man in his forties or fifties in good health and CMV-seropositive.

This clone was counted only a few times. V usage is TRBV5-6 and J usage is TRBJ1-6; 8 bases align to TRBD1. CDR1 SGHDT and CDR2 YYEEEE come from the germline V gene. This CDR3 has 14 residues. Unmatched junction bases numbered 5, after V lost 2 bases and J lost 10 bases. CDR3 protein: CASSLGQGDSPLHF. CDR3 nucleotide sequence: TGTGCCAGCAGCTTAGGACAGGGAGACTCACCCCTCCACTTT. Complete variable domain (other parts from reference TRBV5-6 and TRBJ1-6): DAGVTQSPTHLIKTRGQQVTLRCSPKSGHDTVSWYQQALGQGPQFIFQYYEEEERQRGNFPDRFSGHQFPNYSSELNVNALLLGDSALYLCASSLGQGDSPLHFGNGTRLTVT.

V is TRBV29-1 and J is TRBJ2-7, with 7 bases that match TRBD1. The V gene end was trimmed by 4 bases and the J gene end by 2 bases; junction bases not matched to a gene: 5. Germline-derived CDR1 and CDR2 are SQVTM and ANQGSEA. The CDR3 contains 13 residues. The CDR3 coding sequence is TGCAGCGTTGGGGACAGTCGAACCTACGAGCAGTACTTC. As protein: CSVGDSRTYEQYF.

The chain carries TRBV5-1 and TRBJ1-1; 7 positions match TRBD1. Germline V gene sequence: CDR1 SGHRS, CDR2 YFSETQ. Trimming at V came to 2 bases and at J to 3 bases, leaving 1 base not matched to a gene. The CDR3 loop spans 13 amino acids. The CDR3 sequence is CASSLTGDTEAFF. The CDR3 DNA reads as TGCGCCAGCAGCTTAACAGGGGACACTGAAGCTTTCTTT. The full variable domain, completed using reference TRBV5-1 and TRBJ1-1, is KAGVTQTPRYLIKTRGQQVTLSCSPISGHRSVSWYQQTPGQGLQFLFEYFSETQRNKGNFPGRFSGRQFSNSRSEMNVSTLELGDSALYLCASSLTGDTEAFFGQGTRLTVV.

The genes are TRBV15 and TRBJ1-5; 10 nucleotides agree with TRBD1. V gave up 5 bases and J gave up 4 bases; unmatched junction bases: 5. From germline, CDR1 is LNHNV and CDR2 YYDKDF (reference sequence). The CDR3 totals 15 residues. CDR3 in amino acids: CATSGDRGMNQPQHF. The CDR3 DNA reads TGTGCCACCAGCGGGGACAGGGGAATGAATCAGCCCCAGCATTTT.

This clone was recorded once. The chain recombines TRBV4-1 with TRBJ2-7, with a weak D call TRBD2 (5 bases). Germline lookup yields CDR1 MGHRA and CDR2 YSYEKL. The CDR3 extends over 15 amino acids. The V end was cut by 1 base, the J end by 0 bases, with 10 bases between. CDR3 sequence: CASSQGRASSYEQYF. CDR3 bases: TGCGCCAGCAGCCAAGGGCGGGCGAGCTCCTACGAGCAGTACTTC.

This clone appeared a few times. The conserved phenylalanine or tryptophan is not found at the CDR3 terminus, so this likely reflects a read error. Because the CDR3's place on the DNA is in doubt, the DNA is left out and the CDR3 is given as listed by TCRdb. The CDR3 sequence is CASSTRQAYAI. This rearrangement joins TRBV28 to TRBJ1-4; TRBD1 reflects the table's D call only, with no check against the DNA. A total of 11 residues make up the CDR3, ends included. Per germline, CDR1 MDHEN and CDR2 SYDVKM.

V is TRBV6-1 and J is TRBJ2-7, with D possibly being TRBD1 (5 bases). This CDR3 contains 10 residues. V lost 10 bases and J lost 3, with 7 bases in between. Germline V CDR1 and CDR2: MNHNS, SASEGT. Written as DNA, the CDR3 is TGTGCCACTGACAGCTACGAGCAGTACTTC. Protein sequence: CATDSYEQYF.

In its sample, this clone was seen once. The chain joins TRBV23-1 to TRBJ1-6; D is undetermined. TRBV23-1 is recorded as an ORF, its role being uncertain. This CDR3 comprises 15 residues. The V and J ends lost 1 base and 7 bases respectively, with 11 bases between them. The CDR3 coding sequence is TGCGCCAGCAGTCAATTCCACAGATCCAATTCACCCCTCCACTTT. Protein: CASSQFHRSNSPLHF.

V gene TRBV4-3 combines with J gene TRBJ2-5; 10 bases agree with TRBD1. Germline trimming cut 0 bases from V and 4 bases from J; bases unmatched to any gene: 2. Per the germline V gene, CDR1 is LGHNA and CDR2 is YSLEER. This CDR3 comprises 15 residues. DNA of the CDR3: TGCGCCAGCAGCCAAGAGGGACAGGGGTTAGAGACCCAGTACTTC. This gives the protein CASSQEGQGLETQYF.

V is TRBV29-1 and J is TRBJ1-1, with a weak D call TRBD1 (6 bases). The V gene's germline CDR1 is SQVTM and CDR2 ANQGSEA. The CDR3 runs 9 residues. V was cut by 7 bases and J by 11 bases, with 11 bases left in between. This chain's CDR3 is CSARQEAFF. The CDR3 DNA is TGCAGCGCACGACAGGAGGCTTTCTTT. The variable domain in full, completed from reference TRBV29-1 and TRBJ1-1, reads SAVISQKPSRDICQRGTSLTIQCQVDSQVTMMFWYRQQPGQSLTLIATANQGSEATYESGFVIDKFPISRPNLTFSTLTVSNMSPEDSSIYLCSARQEAFFGQGTRLTVV.

V is TRBV5-6 and J is TRBJ2-7; D may be TRBD1 (5 bases). Looked up from germline, CDR1 is SGHDT and CDR2 is YYEEEE. Trimming cost V 4 bases and J 3 bases, with 8 bases left between them. The CDR3 sequence is 12 residues long. CDR3 DNA sequence: TGTGCCAGCAGCGATCAGGGCTACGAGCAGTACTTC. This gives the protein CASSDQGYEQYF.

This chain links TRBV4-1 with TRBJ2-1; 9 bases map to TRBD2. Germline lookup yields CDR1 MGHRA and CDR2 YSYEKL. J gave up 7 bases and V 1 base, and 11 bases lay outside the gene matches. The CDR3 loop spans 17 amino acids. The CDR3 region is CASSQAGAGGPENEQFF. In DNA form, the CDR3 reads TGCGCCAGCAGCCAAGCGGGGGCGGGAGGGCCAGAGAATGAGCAGTTCTTC.

The chain carries TRBV4-1 and TRBJ2-7; 10 bases align to TRBD1. Looked up from germline, CDR1 is MGHRA and CDR2 is YSYEKL. The CDR3 is 14 residues long. After removal of 3 bases from V and 3 bases from J, the junction contained 2 bases not matched to a gene. The CDR3 DNA is TGCGCCAGCAGCCAGACAGGGGGCTACTACGAGCAGTACTTC. This encodes CASSQTGGYYEQYF.

The chain links TRBV15 to TRBJ1-5; 8 bases map to TRBD1. CDR1 and CDR2 from the germline V gene are LNHNV and YYDKDF (reference sequence). J gave up 4 bases and V 4 bases, and 3 bases lay outside the gene matches. CDR3 length: 14 amino acids. The CDR3 bases are TGTGCCACCAGCATAAACAGGGGGAATCAGCCCCAGCATTTT. Amino acid sequence: CATSINRGNQPQHF.

There are a few counts of this clone. CDR3 sequence reads: CAWSVGQFNQPQHF. CDR3 DNA sequence: TGTGCCTGGAGTGTAGGACAGTTCAATCAGCCCCAGCATTTT. The chain is built from TRBV30 and TRBJ1-5, with D maybe TRBD1 (6 bases). The CDR3 is made up of 14 amino acids. Trimming pared 0 bases from V and 3 bases from J, leaving 9 bases between. CDR1 is GTSNPN and CDR2 is SVGIG in the germline V gene (reference sequence).

This clone was recorded once. The chain links TRBV25-1 to TRBJ1-5, with D unresolved. The V and J ends lost 7 bases and 2 bases respectively, with 9 bases between them. The CDR3 has 13 residues. Germline V lookup: CDR1 MGHDK, CDR2 SYGVNS. This CDR3 reads CASTPSGNQPQHF. The CDR3 DNA reads TGTGCCAGCACGCCCTCGGGCAATCAGCCCCAGCATTTT.